This TCR beta chain was captured by sequencing in a study of somatic mutations in cytotoxic T cells in rheumatoid arthritis. Overall study: Flow cytometric sorting isolated some V beta antibody-stained T-cell populations at nearly 100% purity, and among them were V beta1+ cells that underwent TCRB sequencing.

Isolating CD4+ and CD8+ cells involved positive magnetic bead selection on an AutoMACS. Their purity was then checked by flow cytometry. Germline CDR1 and CDR2: SGHDT and YYEEEE. Trimming cost V 3 bases and J 2 bases; bases outside gene matches: 3. The CDR3 runs 15 residues. Comment on this clone: No antigen is known for it.

Whole-study findings and limits: More than 20% of CD8+ cells belonged to the largest clone in about an eighth of the 65 patients. No age-related increase in CD8+ clonality was seen in healthy controls, but one was seen in rheumatoid arthritis patients.

Some clones are missing from TCRdb's copy, which holds only in-frame ones; the method was immunoSEQ multiplex PCR. The repertoire includes approximately 14,000 clones, about 90% of them detected once, and more than 15% sits in the top ten. The specimen was CD4+ T cells sorted from blood. The sequence came from a man between 65 and 85 years old with rheumatoid arthritis. The gene calls are TRBV5-6 and TRBJ2-3, with 10 bases fitting TRBD2. CDR3 DNA: TGTGCCAGCAGCTCAGCGGGAGGGATCACAGATACGCAGTATTTT. Encoded protein: CASSSAGGITDTQYF.